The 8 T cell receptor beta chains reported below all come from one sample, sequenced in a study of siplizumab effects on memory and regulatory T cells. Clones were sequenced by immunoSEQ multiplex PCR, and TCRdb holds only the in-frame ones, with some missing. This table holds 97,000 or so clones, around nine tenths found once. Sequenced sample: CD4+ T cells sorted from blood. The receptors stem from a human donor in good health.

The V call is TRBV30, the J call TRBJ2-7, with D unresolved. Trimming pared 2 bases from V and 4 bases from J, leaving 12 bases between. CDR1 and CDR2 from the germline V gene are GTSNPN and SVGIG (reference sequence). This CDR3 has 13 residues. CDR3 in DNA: TGTGCCTGGAGTTTAGGTCTTACTTACGAGCAGTACTTC. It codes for CAWSLGLTYEQYF.

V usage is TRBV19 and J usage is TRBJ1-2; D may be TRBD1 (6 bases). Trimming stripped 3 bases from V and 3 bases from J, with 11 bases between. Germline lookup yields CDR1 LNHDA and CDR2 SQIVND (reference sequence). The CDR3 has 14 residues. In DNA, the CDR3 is TGTGCCAGTAGTATCGAACAGGGCGACTATGGCTACACCTTC. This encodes CASSIEQGDYGYTF.

The CDR3 region has the DNA TGTGCCAGCGGTGCGGGTGGTATCTCTGGAAACACCATATATTTT. Amino acid sequence: CASGAGGISGNTIYF. V gene TRBV28 combines with J gene TRBJ1-3, with no clear D. Trimming pared 8 bases from V and 0 bases from J, leaving 14 bases between. Germline CDR1 and CDR2: MDHEN and SYDVKM. CDR3 length: 15 amino acids. The variable domain in full, with the rest retrieved from reference TRBV28 and TRBJ1-3, is DVKVTQSSRYLVKRTGEKVFLECVQDMDHENMFWYRQDPGLGLRLIYFSYDVKMKEKGDIPEGYSVSREKKERFSLILESASTNQTSMYLCASGAGGISGNTIYFGEGSWLTVV.

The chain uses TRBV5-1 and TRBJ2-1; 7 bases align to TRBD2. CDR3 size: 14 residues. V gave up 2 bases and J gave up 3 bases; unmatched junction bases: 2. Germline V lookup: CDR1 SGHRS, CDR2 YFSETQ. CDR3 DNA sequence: TGCGCCAGCAGCTTAGGACTAGGCTACAATGAGCAGTTCTTC. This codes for CASSLGLGYNEQFF.

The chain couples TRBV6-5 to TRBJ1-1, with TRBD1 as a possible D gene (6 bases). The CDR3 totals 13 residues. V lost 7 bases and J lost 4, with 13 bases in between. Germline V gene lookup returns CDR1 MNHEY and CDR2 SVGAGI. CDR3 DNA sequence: TGTGCCAGCACCCAGGGGATAAGCACTGAAGCTTTCTTT. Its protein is CASTQGISTEAFF.

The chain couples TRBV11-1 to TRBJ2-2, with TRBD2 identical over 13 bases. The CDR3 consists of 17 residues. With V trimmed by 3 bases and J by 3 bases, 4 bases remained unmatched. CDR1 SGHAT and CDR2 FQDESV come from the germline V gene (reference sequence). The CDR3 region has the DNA TGTGCCAGCAGCTTCGGACTAGCGGGAGTAGACACCGGGGAGCTGTTTTTT. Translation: CASSFGLAGVDTGELFF. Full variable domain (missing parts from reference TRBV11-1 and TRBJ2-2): EAEVAQSPRYKITEKSQAVAFWCDPISGHATLYWYRQILGQGPELLVQFQDESVVDDSQLPKDRFSAERLKGVDSTLKIQPAELGDSAMYLCASSFGLAGVDTGELFFGEGSRLTVL.

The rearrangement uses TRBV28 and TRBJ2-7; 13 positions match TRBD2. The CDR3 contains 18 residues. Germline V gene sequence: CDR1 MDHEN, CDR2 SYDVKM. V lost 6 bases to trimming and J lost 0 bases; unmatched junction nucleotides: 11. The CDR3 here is CASRGLGLAGTNSYEQYF. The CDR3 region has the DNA TGTGCCAGCAGGGGTTTGGGACTAGCGGGAACCAACTCCTACGAGCAGTACTTC.

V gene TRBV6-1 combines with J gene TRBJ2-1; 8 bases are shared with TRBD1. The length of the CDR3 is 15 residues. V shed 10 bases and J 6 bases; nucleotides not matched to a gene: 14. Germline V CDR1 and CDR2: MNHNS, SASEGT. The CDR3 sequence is CATLLMDRVGNEQFF. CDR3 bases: TGTGCCACCTTACTAATGGACAGGGTTGGCAATGAGCAGTTCTTC.